A single sample is the source of the 29 T cell receptor beta chains below, sequenced in a study of T cell changes during pregnancy in multiple sclerosis. Generated by immunoSEQ multiplex PCR, the TCRdb table keeps only in-frame clones and is missing some. The table has some 90,000 clones, 92% seen once. Sequencing used peripheral blood, obtained in the first trimester of pregnancy. These receptors were collected from a female donor with multiple sclerosis, enrolled in a pregnancy study.

This chain uses TRBV11-2 with TRBJ2-1, with 13 bases fitting TRBD2. CDR3 size: 17 residues. Trimming at V came to 2 bases and at J to 10 bases, leaving 11 bases not matched to a gene. Germline CDR1 is SGHAT and CDR2 is FQNNGV. CDR3 in amino acids: CASSLSPQTSGRREQFF. The CDR3, as DNA: TGTGCCAGCAGCTTATCCCCTCAGACTAGCGGGAGGCGGGAGCAGTTCTTC.

In this sample, this clone turned up once. V and J are TRBV19 and TRBJ1-4; 9 bases match TRBD1. The trim removed 3 bases at V and 5 bases at J, leaving 7 bases unmatched. There are 16 residues in the CDR3. Per the germline V gene, CDR1 is LNHDA and CDR2 is SQIVND (reference sequence). Here the CDR3 reads CASSIYYRGLNEKLFF. CDR3 in DNA: TGTGCCAGTAGTATTTACTACAGGGGGCTCAATGAAAAACTGTTTTTT.

The J gene is TRBJ1-2, the V gene TRBV5-4; tentatively, D is TRBD1 (5 bases). V shed 4 bases and J shed 4 bases, with 14 bases lying between them. Germline values: CDR1 SGHNT, CDR2 YYREEE (reference sequence). This CDR3 has 14 amino acids. CDR3: CASSRRDYLYGYTF. CDR3 DNA sequence: TGTGCCAGCAGCCGACGGGACTATCTCTATGGCTACACCTTC.

V usage is TRBV6-1 and J usage is TRBJ1-4; D remains unclear. The length of the CDR3 is 15 residues. Germline V gives CDR1 MNHNS, CDR2 SASEGT. V was cut by 2 bases and J by 0 bases, with 7 bases left in between. DNA of the CDR3: TGTGCCAGCAGTGAATTCACAGCAACTAATGAAAAACTGTTTTTT. Translated, it gives CASSEFTATNEKLFF.

V and J are TRBV28 and TRBJ2-5, with 8 bases fitting TRBD1. CDR3 length: 14 amino acids. Germline CDR1 MDHEN, CDR2 SYDVKM. J was trimmed by 10 bases and V by 6 bases; bases with no gene match: 13. In DNA, the CDR3 is TGTGCCAGCAGCCGGACAGGGCCAAGGGGCATCCAGTACTTC. This encodes CASSRTGPRGIQYF.

The chain uses TRBV6-6 and TRBJ1-1; D call uncertain. V was pared by 6 bases and J by 1 base, with 3 bases between. CDR3 size: 11 residues. Germline CDR1 is MNHNY and CDR2 is SVGAGI (reference sequence). The CDR3 reads CASRANTEAFF. In nucleotides, the CDR3 is TGTGCCAGCAGGGCGAACACTGAAGCTTTCTTT.

The chain carries TRBV2 and TRBJ1-1; D not certain. The ends were cut back, 2 bases at V and 2 bases at J, with 9 bases in the middle. CDR1 is SNHLY, CDR2 FYNNEI, per germline. This CDR3 comprises 14 residues. The chain's CDR3 is CASSERALNTEAFF. CDR3 DNA: TGTGCCAGCAGTGAACGAGCCTTAAACACTGAAGCTTTCTTT.

V usage is TRBV4-1 and J usage is TRBJ1-2, with D perhaps TRBD1 (5 bases). The CDR3 length is 15 residues. From germline, CDR1 is MGHRA and CDR2 YSYEKL. The V gene lost 1 base and the J gene lost 7 bases, with 16 bases spanning the gap. The CDR3 spells CASSQGGTEKLGYTF. The CDR3 DNA reads as TGCGCCAGCAGCCAAGGGGGCACAGAGAAGCTTGGCTACACCTTC.

A single count supports this clone. J is TRBJ2-1 and V is TRBV6-5; 9 positions match TRBD2. Trimming cost V 6 bases and J 7 bases; bases outside gene matches: 7. Germline assignment: CDR1 MNHEY and CDR2 SVGAGI. This CDR3 contains 14 residues. CDR3 DNA: TGTGCCAGCAGCGTAGCGGGAGCAGTAAATGAGCAGTTCTTC. Translation gives CASSVAGAVNEQFF.

The genes are TRBV5-1 and TRBJ2-3; TRBD2 matches at 14 bases. The germline V gene has CDR1 SGHRS and CDR2 YFSETQ. The length of the CDR3 is 17 residues. V shed 4 bases and J 4 bases; nucleotides not matched to a gene: 8. CDR3 sequence (DNA): TGCGCCAGCAGCCCCGATGGGACTAGCGGGAGTTCAGATACGCAGTATTTT. Translating gives CASSPDGTSGSSDTQYF.

This clone appeared a few times. The chain couples TRBV6-1 to TRBJ1-2; 8 bases map to TRBD1. Germline lookup yields CDR1 MNHNS and CDR2 SASEGT. After removal of 2 bases from V and 6 bases from J, the junction contained 5 bases not matched to a gene. CDR3 size: 14 residues. Here the CDR3 DNA reads TGTGCCAGCAGTGAAAGCCAGGGGGCTAATGGCTACACCTTC. It specifies CASSESQGANGYTF.

This clone was counted only a few times. The V and J genes are TRBV29-1 and TRBJ1-1; the match to TRBD1 covers 9 bases. The CDR3 is 15 amino acids. Per the germline V gene, CDR1 is SQVTM and CDR2 is ANQGSEA. The CDR3 sequence is CSAEGDRDLNTEAFF. CDR3 nucleotides: TGCAGTGCAGAGGGGGACAGGGATCTGAACACTGAAGCTTTCTTT. The entire variable domain, with the rest obtained from reference TRBV29-1 and TRBJ1-1, is as follows: SAVISQKPSRDICQRGTSLTIQCQVDSQVTMMFWYRQQPGQSLTLIATANQGSEATYESGFVIDKFPISRPNLTFSTLTVSNMSPEDSSIYLCSAEGDRDLNTEAFFGQGTRLTVV.

This chain connects TRBV1 to TRBJ2-1; the D call TRBD2 from the table was never checked on the DNA. TRBV1 is termed a pseudogene. This CDR3 spans 18 amino acids. The CDR3 here is CTSSQGRGGTSGYNEQFF. The CDR3 DNA reads TGCACCAGCAGCCAAGGTAGGGGGGGGACTAGCGGTTACAATGAGCAGTTCTTC.

The chain carries TRBV25-1 and TRBJ2-7; TRBD2 is a possible D gene (5 bases). The V end lost 7 bases, the J end lost 3 bases, and 10 bases lay between the germline ends. Germline loops: CDR1 MGHDK, CDR2 SYGVNS. CDR3 length: 12 amino acids. CDR3: CASKFGNYEQYF. DNA for the CDR3: TGTGCCAGCAAATTCGGGAACTACGAGCAGTACTTC.

The V gene is TRBV28, the J gene TRBJ1-1, with TRBD1 identical over 7 bases. Losses at the gene ends were 7 bases for V and 5 bases for J; bases not matched to a gene: 13. CDR3 length: 15 residues. Germline assignment: CDR1 MDHEN and CDR2 SYDVKM. DNA for the CDR3: TGTGCCAGCACGACCCACGGTAGGGGGCAGACTGAAGCTTTCTTT. Encoded protein: CASTTHGRGQTEAFF.

This chain joins TRBV2 and TRBJ2-1, with 14 bases that match TRBD2. The CDR3 contains 15 residues. CDR1 is SNHLY and CDR2 is FYNNEI in the germline V gene. V lost 6 bases, J lost 9 bases, and 7 bases stayed unmatched. The CDR3 reads CASSQTSGRAVEQFF. Here the CDR3 DNA reads TGTGCCAGCAGCCAGACTAGCGGGAGGGCCGTTGAGCAGTTCTTC.

The chain uses TRBV18 and TRBJ1-1; no definite D call. This CDR3 has 13 amino acids. CDR1 is KGHSH, CDR2 LQKENI, per germline. With 5 bases removed from V and 2 bases from J, the gap between germline ends came to 9 bases. The CDR3 region is CASSGTTNTEAFF. CDR3 nucleotides: TGTGCCAGCTCAGGTACGACAAACACTGAAGCTTTCTTT.

The chain uses TRBV29-1 and TRBJ1-2; weak D call: TRBD1 (6 bases). Trimming removed 7 bases from V and 0 bases from J, with 12 bases in between. This CDR3 is 13 amino acids long. Per germline, CDR1 SQVTM and CDR2 ANQGSEA. The CDR3 is CSAIQGPNYGYTF. The CDR3 DNA reads TGCAGCGCGATACAGGGCCCTAACTATGGCTACACCTTC.

The J gene is TRBJ2-7, the V gene TRBV27; 7 nucleotides line up with TRBD2. Germline CDR1 reads MNHEY; CDR2 reads SMNVEV (reference sequence). V lost 5 bases and J lost 4; bases outside the gene matches: 8. The CDR3 runs to 14 residues. CDR3 sequence: CASSPVAGWYEQYF. In nucleotides, the CDR3 is TGTGCCAGCAGTCCTGTAGCGGGTTGGTACGAGCAGTACTTC.

The V gene is TRBV4-3, the J gene TRBJ2-7; a possible D gene is TRBD1 (6 bases). Germline V CDR1 and CDR2: LGHNA, YSLEER. This CDR3 is built from 15 residues. With 1 base removed from V and 4 bases from J, the gap between germline ends came to 14 bases. The CDR3 region has the DNA TGCGCCAGCAGCCAAGGCACAGGGTCCGTATACGAGCAGTACTTC. Translating it yields CASSQGTGSVYEQYF.

This sequence joins TRBV19 and TRBJ1-2; maybe TRBD1 (6 bases). CDR3 length: 13 residues. Germline V gene data show CDR1 as LNHDA and CDR2 as SQIVND (reference sequence). V lost 8 bases and J 5 bases, leaving 15 bases between the germline ends. CDR3 protein: CASSDGTLYGYTF. For the CDR3, the DNA is TGTGCCAGTTCCGACGGGACACTATATGGCTACACCTTC.

The CDR3 region has the DNA TGTGCCAGCAGTGACCTAGGGGAAGTGGGCAATGAGCAGTTCTTC. Translating gives CASSDLGEVGNEQFF. The chain joins TRBV2 to TRBJ2-1; tentatively, D is TRBD1 (5 bases). Germline-derived CDR1 and CDR2 are SNHLY and FYNNEI. There are 15 residues in the CDR3. The ends were cut back, 3 bases at V and 6 bases at J, with 15 bases in the middle.

This clone was observed a single time. The chain uses TRBV28 and TRBJ2-7, with D tentatively TRBD2 (7 bases). Germline V gene data show CDR1 as MDHEN and CDR2 as SYDVKM. This CDR3 is 13 amino acids long. The CDR3 DNA sequence: TGTGCGCGAGGGGGGGGGCCGTCCTACGAGCAGTACTTC. This translates into CARGGGPSYEQYF. Drawing the rest from reference TRBV28 and TRBJ2-7, the complete variable domain is DVKVTQSSRYLVKRTGEKVFLECVQDMDHENMFWYRQDPGLGLRLIYFSYDVKMKEKGDIPEGYSVSREKKERFSLILESASTNQTSMYLCARGGGPSYEQYFGPGTRLTVT.

This sequence joins TRBV5-4 and TRBJ2-7, with D maybe TRBD1 (6 bases). This CDR3 has 12 residues. V lost 4 bases to trimming and J lost 3 bases, with 8 bases between them. Germline lookup yields CDR1 SGHNT and CDR2 YYREEE (reference sequence). The CDR3 bases are TGTGCCAGCAGCGCGGACAGCTACGAGCAGTACTTC. This encodes CASSADSYEQYF. The full variable domain, its missing parts supplied by reference TRBV5-4 and TRBJ2-7, is ETGVTQSPTHLIKTRGQQVTLRCSSQSGHNTVSWYQQALGQGPQFIFQYYREEENGRGNFPPRFSGLQFPNYSSELNVNALELDDSALYLCASSADSYEQYFGPGTRLTVT.

This rearrangement joins TRBV18 to TRBJ1-4; TRBD1 matches at 7 bases. This CDR3 is 14 amino acids long. In germline, CDR1 is KGHSH, CDR2 LQKENI. The junction had 8 bases not matched to a gene; V was cut back by 6 bases and J by 7 bases. The CDR3 DNA reads TGTGCCAGCTCCCCTGGACAGGCCCCTGAAAAACTGTTTTTT. Translating gives CASSPGQAPEKLFF.

The V and J genes are TRBV4-1 and TRBJ2-5; D may be TRBD2 (5 bases). The germline V and J ends were trimmed by 5 bases and 3 bases, with 10 bases remaining between them. The germline CDR1 and CDR2 sequences are MGHRA and YSYEKL. This CDR3 is built from 13 residues. The CDR3 sequence: CASSGRLKETQYF. As DNA, the CDR3 is TGCGCCAGCAGCGGGAGATTGAAAGAGACCCAGTACTTC.

As for this clone: In the same sample, other DNA sequences code for this CDR3. The V and J genes are TRBV20-1 and TRBJ2-1, with unresolved D. This CDR3 contains 10 residues. V shed 6 bases and J shed 2 bases, with 2 bases lying between them. In germline, CDR1 is DFQATT, CDR2 SNEGSKA (reference sequence). This CDR3 is CSATYNEQFF. As DNA, the CDR3 is TGCAGTGCCACCTACAATGAGCAGTTCTTC.

V usage is TRBV28 and J usage is TRBJ2-3; D gene ambiguous. Trimming took off 2 bases at V and 6 bases at J, with 6 bases between the two ends. The length of the CDR3 is 12 residues. In germline, CDR1 is MDHEN, CDR2 SYDVKM. CDR3 bases: TGTGCCAGCAGTTTAGAGGTCGATACGCAGTATTTT. It specifies CASSLEVDTQYF.

The V gene is TRBV19, the J gene TRBJ2-7; TRBD1 agrees at 11 bases. CDR1 is LNHDA, CDR2 SQIVND, per germline (reference sequence). After removal of 2 bases from V and 6 bases from J, the junction contained 6 bases not matched to a gene. The CDR3 consists of 15 residues. The CDR3 here is CASSIRGQGAFEQYF. For the CDR3, the DNA is TGTGCCAGTAGTATAAGAGGACAGGGGGCATTCGAGCAGTACTTC.